A selection of T cell receptor beta chains follows, all from one sample in a study of T-cell memory formation after mild COVID-19. TCRdb independently ran MiXCR on the 5' RACE reads; one entry per CDR3 protein. The table lists about 390,000 distinct CDR3 sequences, roughly 15% of them singletons. The material sequenced was PBMCs or a T cell subset sorted from them (not recorded which). Source of these receptors: a man aged 18 to 30 who had mild COVID-19 (a few samples of this study predate the infection). Cell type and time point are not known. The CDR3 runs from the conserved cysteine through the conserved F or W. The order of the fields is clone size, J gene, V gene, CDR3 protein. Expanded clones are given a class, and other clones once, few, many or no size at all.

. | TRBJ2-7 | TRBV4-2 | CASSPRGQGHEQYF
. | TRBJ2-3 | TRBV20-1 | CSARVGTPQATQYF
. | TRBJ2-1 | TRBV6-2/TRBV6-3 | CASTGGLYNEQFF
. | TRBJ2-5 | TRBV7-2 | CASSFASGETQYF
few | TRBJ1-1 | TRBV5-5 | CASSLDGETRAFF
few | TRBJ1-5 | TRBV10-2 | CASSGQGHNQPQHF
. | TRBJ2-5 | TRBV7-9 | CASSLGYLGTEEETQYF
. | TRBJ2-1 | TRBV20-1 | CSAEPGQSYNEQFF
many | TRBJ1-1 | TRBV7-3 | CASSLWGGTEAFF
few | TRBJ2-7 | TRBV7-8 | CASSFSGGTYEQYF
few | TRBJ1-4 | TRBV7-9 | CASSLLGANEKLFF
. | TRBJ2-1 | TRBV12-3/TRBV12-4 | CASRIGGNEQFF
few | TRBJ2-5 | TRBV15 | CLPWEFQETQYF
. | TRBJ1-5 | TRBV5-1 | CASSPGQGANQPQHF
. | TRBJ2-2 | TRBV7-9 | CASRPSGEAGELFF
. | TRBJ2-5 | TRBV5-1 | CASSLARTTREGETQYF
. | TRBJ2-5 | TRBV15 | CATSRHRPGTGLETQYF
few | TRBJ1-4 | TRBV5-4 | CASSWGQNNEKLFF
. | TRBJ2-4 | TRBV20-1 | CSADRGRAKNIQYF
. | TRBJ1-2 | TRBV13 | CASSSQGHSYGYTF
. | TRBJ1-1 | TRBV15 | CATSRTYTEGAFF
many | TRBJ1-5 | TRBV23-1 | CASSQSTDDRRSNQPQHF
. | TRBJ2-5 | TRBV6-5 | CASRAGAVWAQYF
once | TRBJ2-6 | TRBV12-3/TRBV12-4 | CASSLRWALGGANVLTF
few | TRBJ1-1 | TRBV30 | CAWDPGQGNTEAFF
few | TRBJ2-6 | TRBV30 | CAWSLGISGANVLTF
few | TRBJ1-2 | TRBV27 | CASSYHRGHGYTF
few | TRBJ2-4 | TRBV2 | CASSSGDENIQYF
. | TRBJ2-7 | TRBV4-3 | CASSQERSNEQYF
. | TRBJ2-3 | TRBV10-3 | CAISESLATDTQYF
. | TRBJ1-5 | TRBV7-2 | CASSLLVGNQPQHF
few | TRBJ1-1 | TRBV12-3/TRBV12-4 | CASSLVLVNTEAFF